This T cell receptor (beta chain) comes out of a study of PD-1 blockade in mismatch repair-deficient tumors. Produced via immunoSEQ multiplex PCR; TCRdb's table is partial and in-frame only. The table has about 14,000 clones, 70% to 85% seen once; the top ten hold over 1.5%. The TCR originated in an adult with mismatch repair-deficient cancer. Sequenced material: PBMCs, taken approximately 14 weeks after starting pembrolizumab.

CDR3 in amino acids: CASSPSGQGVQPQHF. The CDR3, as DNA: TGTGCCAGCTCACCATCGGGACAGGGGGTTCAGCCCCAGCATTTT. This rearrangement joins TRBV18 to TRBJ1-5; 11 bases align to TRBD1. The germline V gene has CDR1 KGHSH and CDR2 LQKENI. The CDR3 is 15 amino acids. The V segment lost 2 bases and the J segment 6 bases; nucleotides outside the gene matches: 3. The full variable domain, its missing parts supplied by reference TRBV18 and TRBJ1-5, is NAGVMQNPRHLVRRRGQEARLRCSPMKGHSHVYWYRQLPEEGLKFMVYLQKENIIDESGMPKERFSAEFPKEGPSILRIQQVVRGDSAAYFCASSPSGQGVQPQHFGDGTRLSIL.